Shown below are 4 T cell receptor beta chains from a single sample sequenced in a study of regulatory T cells in long-lasting Graves disease. Time point specified: newly diagnosed GD, antithyroid drugs for less than 3 months. PBMC-derived RNA was used for the TCR library. CDR3-region Arm-PCR and iRepertoire HTBI primers produced the TCR beta libraries. TCRdb processed the multiplex PCR reads anew with MiXCR; each CDR3 protein has one entry. The top ten clones hold more than 8.5% of a sample with about 540,000 distinct CDR3 sequences, roughly 13% of them seen once. The sample also formed part of further work on T cells in Graves' hyperthyroidism and ophthalmopathy.

The sample consisted of peripheral blood mononuclear cells (PBMCs), taken at new diagnosis, from a patient treated with antithyroid drugs. Receptors originate from a man in his thirties or forties with Graves disease.

In its sample, this clonotype was seen a few times. The chain recombines TRBV19 with TRBJ2-7; 9 bases are shared with TRBD2. The germline V gene has CDR1 LNHDA and CDR2 SQIVND (reference sequence). The CDR3 runs 15 residues. After removal of 5 bases from V and 2 bases from J, the junction contained 7 bases not matched to a gene. The CDR3 DNA sequence: TGTGCCAGTAGTCCCGCACTAGCGGGCGCCTACGAGCAGTACTTC. This codes for CASSPALAGAYEQYF.

Notes on this clonotype: Relative to the germline gene, one junction end is altered; a read error may explain this. The rearrangement uses TRBV3-1 and TRBJ2-4; D ambiguous. This CDR3 contains 15 residues. The germline CDR1 and CDR2 sequences are LGHDT and YNNKEL (reference sequence). CDR3: CGSTPGFAAKNIQYF. CDR3 nucleotide sequence: TGTGGCAGCACCCCGGGTTTCGCTGCCAAAAACATTCAGTACTTC.

Of note for this clonotype: A read error may be the cause here, since a much bigger clone is one base away. The chain recombines TRBV3-1 with TRBJ2-3; perhaps TRBD1 as D (6 bases). Germline V lookup: CDR1 LGHDT, CDR2 YNNKEL (reference sequence). V was clipped by 4 bases and J by 3 bases, with 17 bases between them. The CDR3 runs 16 residues. CDR3 protein: CASSRARQVRTDTQYF. The CDR3 region has the DNA TGTGCCAGCAGCCGAGCCAGACAGGTCAGGACAGATACGCAGTATTTT.

This clonotype was seen repeatedly, ten times or more. The J gene is TRBJ1-1, the V gene TRBV14; 10 bases are a match to TRBD1. Looked up from germline, CDR1 is SGHDN and CDR2 is FVKESK. The CDR3 sequence is 15 residues long. The V gene end was trimmed by 1 base and the J gene end by 7 bases; junction bases not matched to a gene: 6. In DNA form, the CDR3 reads TGTGCCAGCAGCCAAGTCGACAGGGGGCCGGATGAAGCTTTCTTT. It yields the protein CASSQVDRGPDEAFF.